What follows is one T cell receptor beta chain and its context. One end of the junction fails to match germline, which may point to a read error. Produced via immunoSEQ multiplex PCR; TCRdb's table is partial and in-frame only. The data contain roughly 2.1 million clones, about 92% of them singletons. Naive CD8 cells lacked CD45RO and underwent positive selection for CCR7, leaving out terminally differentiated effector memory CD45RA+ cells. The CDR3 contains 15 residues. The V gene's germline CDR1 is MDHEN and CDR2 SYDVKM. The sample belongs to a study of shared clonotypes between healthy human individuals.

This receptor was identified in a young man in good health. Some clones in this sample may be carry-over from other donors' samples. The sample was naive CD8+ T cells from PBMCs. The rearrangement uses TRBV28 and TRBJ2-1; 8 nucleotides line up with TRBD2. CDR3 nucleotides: TGTGCCAGCAGAAGCACCGGGACTAGGACCAATCAGCAGTTCTTC. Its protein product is CASRSTGTRTNQQFF.